These 10 T cell receptor beta chains share one sample of origin, sequenced in a study of vaccination effects on CD4 cells after COVID-19. These receptors have no known antigen. ViraFEST assay sequencing came after antigen-specific CD4+ T cells were expanded with viral peptide pools. Scientists isolated CD4+ T cells after an approximately 10-day culture period ended. Participants each got two BNT162b2 or mRNA-1273 vaccine doses. Sequencing used immunoSEQ multiplex PCR; TCRdb keeps in-frame clones, though not all of them. The profile shows 25,000 to 35,000 clones, approximately 69% of them singletons. The sample here was CD4+ T cells from PBMCs cultured with SARS-CoV-2 spike peptides, taken after COVID-19 vaccination. These receptors came from a human donor who received a COVID-19 vaccine.

This chain connects TRBV12-5 to TRBJ2-2; 8 positions agree with TRBD1. Germline CDR1 LGHNT, CDR2 FRNRAP. The V segment lost 9 bases and the J segment 2 bases; nucleotides outside the gene matches: 5. The CDR3 runs to 14 residues. The CDR3 reads CASRPGGNTGELFF. DNA of the CDR3: TGTGCTAGCCGTCCAGGGGGCAACACCGGGGAGCTGTTTTTT.

The chain recombines TRBV11-2 with TRBJ1-6; D unclear. V was clipped by 4 bases and J by 6 bases, with 13 bases between them. Germline assignment: CDR1 SGHAT and CDR2 FQNNGV. The CDR3 is 15 residues long. CDR3 residues: CASSSSTSFNSPLHF. The CDR3 nucleotides are TGTGCCAGCAGCTCTTCCACCTCTTTTAATTCACCCCTCCACTTT.

The V and J genes are TRBV2 and TRBJ1-5; D unclear. The CDR3 loop spans 11 amino acids. V was trimmed by 3 bases and J by 6 bases, leaving 3 bases between them. The V gene's germline CDR1 is SNHLY and CDR2 FYNNEI. The CDR3 region is CASSDGQPQHF. Here the CDR3 DNA reads TGTGCCAGCAGTGACGGTCAGCCCCAGCATTTT.

V is TRBV6-5 and J is TRBJ1-3; D uncertain. Germline V gene sequence: CDR1 MNHEY, CDR2 SVGAGI. CDR3 size: 14 residues. V was pared by 7 bases and J by 4 bases, with 14 bases between. Here the CDR3 reads CASTASGGGNTIYF. The CDR3 DNA is TGTGCCAGCACGGCGTCCGGTGGGGGAAACACCATATATTTT.

V is TRBV5-6 and J is TRBJ1-5; D is ambiguous. Trimming removed 0 bases from V and 0 bases from J, with 7 bases in between. This CDR3 is built from 15 residues. Germline V gene lookup returns CDR1 SGHDT and CDR2 YYEEEE. The CDR3 spells CASSLGLPSNQPQHF. The CDR3 nucleotides read TGTGCCAGCAGCTTGGGACTCCCTAGCAATCAGCCCCAGCATTTT.

The rearrangement joins TRBV14 to TRBJ2-3; D not certain. The germline V gene encodes CDR1 SGHDN and CDR2 FVKESK. The length of the CDR3 is 18 residues. Trimming pared 0 bases from V and 0 bases from J, leaving 16 bases between. The CDR3, as DNA: TGTGCCAGCAGCCAAGATCCCTTAGGGCCTTGGAGCACAGATACGCAGTATTTT. Translated, it gives CASSQDPLGPWSTDTQYF. The full variable domain, rest sourced from reference TRBV14 and TRBJ2-3, is EAGVTQFPSHSVIEKGQTVTLRCDPISGHDNLYWYRRVMGKEIKFLLHFVKESKQDESGMPNNRFLAERTGGTYSTLKVQPAELEDSGVYFCASSQDPLGPWSTDTQYFGPGTRLTVL.

This clone was seen more than once but under ten times. This sequence joins TRBV7-9 and TRBJ2-1; 7 nucleotides agree with TRBD1. Per germline, CDR1 SEHNR and CDR2 FQNEAQ (reference sequence). This CDR3 contains 14 residues. V shed 5 bases and J 8 bases; nucleotides not matched to a gene: 9. The CDR3 nucleotides read TGTGCCAGCAGCCCGAGACAGGGCCGAGATGAGCAGTTCTTC. Translated, it gives CASSPRQGRDEQFF.

V usage is TRBV4-1 and J usage is TRBJ2-7, with 8 nucleotides matching TRBD1. Trimming took 0 bases from V and 4 from J; bases not matched to a gene: 8. The CDR3 covers 16 residues. Germline CDR1 and CDR2: MGHRA and YSYEKL. The CDR3, as DNA: TGCGCCAGCAGCCAAGATTCAGGGGGCGCGTCATACGAGCAGTACTTC. Encoded protein: CASSQDSGGASYEQYF.

The chain links TRBV2 to TRBJ1-2; D may be TRBD1 (5 bases). CDR3 size: 15 residues. Per the germline V gene, CDR1 is SNHLY and CDR2 is FYNNEI. V lost 3 bases to trimming and J lost 7 bases, with 18 bases between them. DNA of the CDR3: TGTGCCAGCAGTGACCAGGGACGGAAATCCCGTGGCTACACCTTC. Its translation is CASSDQGRKSRGYTF.

The table lists this clone with a few counts. The chain links TRBV2 to TRBJ1-3, with 7 nucleotides matching TRBD1. The CDR3 spans 14 residues. Germline V lookup: CDR1 SNHLY, CDR2 FYNNEI. J lost 0 bases, V lost 6 bases, and 2 bases had no gene match. CDR3 nucleotide sequence: TGTGCCAGCAGGGGACAGAGCTCTGGAAACACCATATATTTT. Translating gives CASRGQSSGNTIYF.